These 18 T cell receptor beta chains share one sample of origin, sequenced in a study of shared clonotypes between healthy human individuals. Libraries were prepared by immunoSEQ multiplex PCR; TCRdb keeps only in-frame clonotypes and omits some of them. The top ten hold roughly 0.35% of the sample, which has approximately 1.5 million clones, approximately 98.5% seen once. The sample consisted of naive CD4+ T cells sorted from blood. Stated subset: CD45RA+ positively selected. All receptors come from a man aged 30 to 39 in good health.

The chain couples TRBV5-1 to TRBJ2-1, with 8 bases fitting TRBD2. Trimming cost V 0 bases and J 0 bases; bases outside gene matches: 2. This CDR3 has 16 residues. Germline V CDR1 and CDR2: SGHRS, YFSETQ. The CDR3 loop reads CASSLVAGISYNEQFF. CDR3 bases: TGCGCCAGCAGCTTGGTAGCGGGAATCTCCTACAATGAGCAGTTCTTC.

The genes are TRBV7-2 and TRBJ1-1; D is unresolved. Trimming shortened V by 5 bases and J by 3 bases, and 16 bases separated the two germline ends. Germline CDR1 reads SGHTA; CDR2 reads FQGNSA. The CDR3 has 15 residues. For the CDR3, the DNA is TGTGCCAGCAGCCGGTGGTCTCCTGAGGACACTGAAGCTTTCTTT. Its translation is CASSRWSPEDTEAFF.

The rearrangement joins TRBV6-4 to TRBJ2-1; D is uncertain. Germline-derived CDR1 and CDR2 are MRHNA and SNTAGT. V lost 10 bases to trimming and J lost 4 bases, with 14 bases between them. The CDR3 length is 13 residues. Here the CDR3 reads CATEDPKYNEQFF. CDR3 sequence (DNA): TGTGCCACCGAGGACCCTAAATACAATGAGCAGTTCTTC.

The V call is TRBV6-1, the J call TRBJ1-2; D remains ambiguous. V was clipped by 7 bases and J by 4 bases, with 13 bases between them. The CDR3 spans 13 residues. Germline V gene sequence: CDR1 MNHNS, CDR2 SASEGT. CDR3 in amino acids: CASKIQKSYGYTF. DNA of the CDR3: TGTGCCAGCAAAATACAGAAATCCTATGGCTACACCTTC.

The V and J genes are TRBV5-1 and TRBJ1-1, with 7 bases that match TRBD1. V lost 0 bases and J lost 2; bases outside the gene matches: 4. This CDR3 spans 15 amino acids. Germline lookup yields CDR1 SGHRS and CDR2 YFSETQ. Here the CDR3 DNA reads TGCGCCAGCAGCTTGGCGGGACAGATTAACACTGAAGCTTTCTTT. Its translation is CASSLAGQINTEAFF.

This chain uses TRBV10-1 with TRBJ2-7; possible D gene TRBD1, 6 bases. CDR3 length: 14 residues. CDR1 is WNHNN, CDR2 SYGVQD, per germline (reference sequence). V shed 3 bases and J shed 3 bases, with 12 bases lying between them. CDR3 DNA: TGCGCCAGCAGTGATGGTACAGGGATCTACGAGCAGTACTTC. Residues: CASSDGTGIYEQYF.

This chain uses TRBV11-2 with TRBJ1-5; 9 positions agree with TRBD1. This CDR3 region has 15 residues. V gave up 1 base and J gave up 7 bases; unmatched junction bases: 5. Germline CDR1 reads SGHAT; CDR2 reads FQNNGV. The CDR3 reads CASSLGDRAVQPQHF. CDR3 nucleotide sequence: TGTGCCAGCAGCTTAGGGGACAGGGCTGTACAGCCCCAGCATTTT.

The chain couples TRBV15 to TRBJ2-5; a possible D gene is TRBD1 (6 bases). The ends were cut back, 0 bases at V and 4 bases at J, with 6 bases in the middle. Germline V gene data show CDR1 as LNHNV and CDR2 as YYDKDF (reference sequence). This CDR3 is built from 13 residues. CDR3 sequence (DNA): TGTGCCACCAGCAGAGAGGGGGCAGAGACCCAGTACTTC. Its protein product is CATSREGAETQYF. Drawing the rest from reference TRBV15 and TRBJ2-5, the complete variable domain is DAMVIQNPRYQVTQFGKPVTLSCSQTLNHNVMYWYQQKSSQAPKLLFHYYDKDFNNEADTPDNFQSRRPNTSFCFLDIRSPGLGDTAMYLCATSREGAETQYFGPGTRLLVL.

V is TRBV5-5 and J is TRBJ1-1, with TRBD1 identical over 7 bases. Germline CDR1 SGHKS, CDR2 YYEKEE (reference sequence). This CDR3 comprises 14 residues. V was pared by 4 bases and J by 4 bases, with 7 bases of the junction left unmatched. DNA for the CDR3: TGTGCCAGCAGCCCGACGGGACAGCCCACTGAAGCTTTCTTT. Protein product: CASSPTGQPTEAFF.

Remarks on this clone: Other nucleotide sequences from this sample produce the same CDR3. The genes are TRBV5-1 and TRBJ2-3; D not certain. The CDR3 sequence is 16 residues long. V lost 0 bases to trimming and J lost 0 bases, with 11 bases between them. Germline CDR1 is SGHRS and CDR2 is YFSETQ. In nucleotides, the CDR3 is TGCGCCAGCAGCTTGGGTCCGGGTTTGAGCACAGATACGCAGTATTTT. Amino acids: CASSLGPGLSTDTQYF.

This rearrangement joins TRBV6-1 to TRBJ1-5, with a weak D call TRBD1 (6 bases). The CDR3 has 14 amino acids. CDR1 and CDR2 (germline): MNHNS, SASEGT. V gave up 4 bases and J gave up 5 bases, with 12 bases separating them. The CDR3 nucleotides are TGTGCCAGCAGTGGACAGGTTTCGGATCAGCCCCAGCATTTT. Its translation is CASSGQVSDQPQHF.

This chain joins TRBV12-5 and TRBJ2-4; D is unclear. This CDR3 has 13 residues. The germline CDR1 and CDR2 sequences are LGHNT and FRNRAP. Trimming took off 7 bases at V and 10 bases at J, with 17 bases between the two ends. CDR3 in DNA: TGTGCTAGTGCCCCGACGGTCGGAATGATTCAGTACTTC. It specifies CASAPTVGMIQYF.

The V and J genes are TRBV30 and TRBJ1-2, with D perhaps matching TRBD1 (5 bases). The CDR3 runs to 13 residues. CDR1 GTSNPN and CDR2 SVGIG come from the germline V gene (reference sequence). Trimming cost V 5 bases and J 1 base, with 11 bases left between them. CDR3 nucleotides: TGTGCCTGGGTGGGGGGTCATAACTATGGCTACACCTTC. It specifies CAWVGGHNYGYTF.

The chain recombines TRBV27 with TRBJ2-7, with 7 bases fitting TRBD1. CDR1 is MNHEY and CDR2 is SMNVEV in the germline V gene (reference sequence). This CDR3 contains 15 residues. With V trimmed by 3 bases and J by 6 bases, 11 bases remained unmatched. CDR3 DNA sequence: TGTGCCAGCAGTTTCGATGGGACAGTAGGTTTCGAGCAGTACTTC. Translated: CASSFDGTVGFEQYF.

CDR3 protein: CATRASGSSTDTQYF. CDR3 nucleotide sequence: TGTGCCACTCGGGCTAGCGGGAGTAGCACAGATACGCAGTATTTT. The chain combines TRBV19 with TRBJ2-3, with TRBD2 matching 10 bases. CDR3 length: 15 amino acids. The germline V gene encodes CDR1 LNHDA and CDR2 SQIVND (reference sequence). The ends lost 10 bases at V and 0 bases at J; junction bases unmatched: 7.

V gene TRBV28 combines with J gene TRBJ2-6; D could derive from TRBD1 or TRBD2 (5 bases each). CDR1 is MDHEN, CDR2 SYDVKM, per germline. Trimming took off 8 bases at V and 4 bases at J, with 15 bases between the two ends. CDR3 length equals 15 residues. The CDR3 sequence: CASGRSGTGANVLTF. In DNA, the CDR3 is TGTGCCAGCGGAAGGTCAGGGACCGGGGCCAACGTCCTGACTTTC.

The chain joins TRBV11-2 to TRBJ2-7; D may be TRBD2 (6 bases). The germline CDR1 and CDR2 sequences are SGHAT and FQNNGV. The CDR3 runs 15 residues. V lost 5 bases, J lost 2 bases, and 16 bases lay in between. The CDR3: CASSTHLTGAYEQYF. The CDR3 coding sequence is TGTGCCAGCAGCACCCATCTAACGGGAGCCTACGAGCAGTACTTC.

J is TRBJ2-7 and V is TRBV28; TRBD1 is a possible D gene (5 bases). Per the germline V gene, CDR1 is MDHEN and CDR2 is SYDVKM. The CDR3 totals 14 residues. Trimming removed 2 bases at V and 3 bases at J, with 11 bases between. The CDR3 region has the DNA TGTGCCAGCAGTTTACCTTACGACAGCTACGAGCAGTACTTC. Protein sequence: CASSLPYDSYEQYF.